A selection of T cell receptor beta chains follows, all from one sample in a study of blood T cell repertoires in COVID-19. Method: immunoSEQ multiplex PCR; TCRdb's copy keeps in-frame clones and lacks some. The sample yields more than 200,000 clones, 75% to 90% seen once. The material sequenced was peripheral blood. These receptors were taken from a man aged 25 to 45 with active or convalescent COVID-19. Each CDR3 is given with its conserved first and last residue. D genes are given only for firm matches. Clone sizes are given selectively: once, few, many, or a class where the clone is expanded.

abundance | j_gene | d_gene | v_gene | CDR3aa | CDR3nt
- | TRBJ2-2 | TRBD2 | TRBV7-8 | CASSLASPPSGSSNGELFF | TGTGCCAGCAGCTTAGCTTCCCCCCCTAGCGGGAGCAGCAACGGGGAGCTGTTTTTT
once | TRBJ1-2 | TRBD1 | TRBV5-1 | CASSFMGTGENLTF | TGCGCCAGCAGCTTCATGGGAACAGGGGAAAATCTGACCTTC
- | TRBJ1-5 | - | TRBV6-5 | CASRVSGNQPQHF | TGTGCCAGCAGGGTTTCGGGCAATCAGCCCCAGCATTTT
- | TRBJ2-7 | TRBD1 | TRBV10-1 | CASSESGQGVHEQYF | TGCGCCAGCAGTGAGTCCGGACAGGGTGTACACGAGCAGTACTTC
- | TRBJ2-7 | TRBD1 | TRBV10-2 | CASSDRTGSYEQYF | TGCGCCAGCAGTGATCGGACAGGGTCCTACGAGCAGTACTTC
- | TRBJ2-2 | - | TRBV7-2 | CASSTTGNTGELFF | TGTGCCAGCAGCACTACAGGGAACACCGGGGAGCTGTTTTTT
- | TRBJ2-7 | - | TRBV7-6 | CASSPWTGNEQYF | TGTGCCAGCAGCCCCTGGACTGGGAACGAGCAGTACTTC
- | TRBJ1-5 | TRBD1 | TRBV10-3 | CAISEPNPGGYSNQPQHF | TGTGCCATCAGTGAGCCAAACCCAGGGGGTTATAGCAATCAGCCCCAGCATTTT
- | TRBJ1-3 | - | TRBV6-6 | CASRKVRDKGNTIYF | TGTGCCAGCAGGAAAGTCCGGGACAAGGGAAACACCATATATTTT
- | TRBJ1-2 | - | TRBV29-1 | CSVPTGGVVRGYTF | TGCAGCGTCCCCACGGGAGGGGTGGTTCGTGGCTACACCTTC
- | TRBJ2-3 | - | TRBV2 | CASRGFGGSTDTQYF | TGTGCCAGCAGGGGCTTTGGGGGCAGCACAGATACGCAGTATTTT
- | TRBJ1-5 | - | TRBV5-1 | CASSLTGGGQPQHF | TGCGCCAGCAGCCTGACAGGCGGCGGTCAGCCCCAGCATTTT
- | TRBJ2-7 | - | TRBV3-1/TRBV3-2 | CASSSPTGPHEQYF | TGTGCCAGCAGCTCCCCGACAGGTCCCCACGAGCAGTACTTC
- | TRBJ2-1 | - | TRBV2 | CASSELASMISYNEQFF | TGTGCCAGCAGTGAACTTGCGAGTATGATCTCCTACAATGAGCAGTTCTTC
- | TRBJ1-4 | - | TRBV6-2/TRBV6-3 | CASSNDRANEKLFF | TGTGCCAGCAGTAACGACAGAGCTAATGAAAAACTGTTTTTT
- | TRBJ2-1 | TRBD2 | TRBV7-2 | CASSLGTRGYEQFF | TGTGCCAGCAGCTTGGGGACTAGGGGATATGAGCAGTTCTTC
many | TRBJ1-1 | - | TRBV14 | CASSRRRGANNTEAFF | TGTGCCAGCAGCCGGCGTCGGGGGGCGAATAACACTGAAGCTTTCTTT
- | TRBJ1-5 | - | TRBV6-6 | CASSYTGNNQPQHF | TGTGCCAGCAGTTACACCGGGAACAATCAGCCCCAGCATTTT
- | TRBJ2-3 | TRBD2 | TRBV10-1 | CASSDASGGADTQYF | TGCGCCAGCAGTGACGCTAGCGGGGGGGCAGATACGCAGTATTTT
- | TRBJ1-6 | - | TRBV14 | CASSHTGTALHF | TGTGCCAGCAGCCACACAGGGACCGCCCTCCACTTT
- | TRBJ1-3 | - | TRBV9 | CASSAYDGGNTIYF | TGTGCCAGCAGCGCGTACGACGGGGGAAACACCATATATTTT
- | TRBJ1-1 | - | TRBV2 | CASRDTWNTEAFF | TGTGCCAGCAGAGACACATGGAACACTGAAGCTTTCTTT
- | TRBJ2-1 | TRBD2 | TRBV13 | CASSSRLAGGSYNEQFF | TGTGCCAGCAGCTCCCGGTTAGCGGGGGGGTCTTACAATGAGCAGTTCTTC
- | TRBJ2-7 | TRBD2 | TRBV16 | CASSQSMGGTYEQYF | TGTGCCAGCAGCCAATCGATGGGGGGGACCTACGAGCAGTACTTC
- | TRBJ2-1 | - | TRBV10-1 | CASSESRNSYNEQFF | TGCGCCAGCAGTGAGTCGAGGAACTCCTACAATGAGCAGTTCTTC
- | TRBJ2-5 | - | TRBV27 | CASNRAAERETQYF | TGTGCCAGCAACAGGGCGGCGGAAAGAGAGACCCAGTACTTC
- | TRBJ2-2 | TRBD1 | TRBV2 | CASSEIYRGSTGELFF | TGTGCCAGCAGTGAAATCTACAGGGGCTCCACCGGGGAGCTGTTTTTT
- | TRBJ1-3 | - | TRBV7-2 | CASSRTVAGGNTIYF | TGTGCCAGCAGCCGGACAGTGGCAGGGGGAAACACCATATATTTT
- | TRBJ2-5 | TRBD2 | TRBV10-1 | CASSEGRGRSQETQYF | TGCGCCAGCAGTGAGGGGAGGGGCCGGTCTCAAGAGACCCAGTACTTC
- | TRBJ2-1 | TRBD2 | TRBV15 | CATGGAGGPSYNEQFF | TGTGCCACCGGCGGGGCGGGGGGGCCCTCCTACAATGAGCAGTTCTTC
- | TRBJ2-3 | TRBD2 | TRBV6-2/TRBV6-3 | CASSRTSGGLTDTQYF | TGTGCCAGCAGCAGGACTAGCGGGGGCCTCACAGATACGCAGTATTTT
- | TRBJ2-3 | TRBD2 | TRBV18 | CASSPQDSGGTQYF | TGTGCCAGCTCACCACAGGATAGCGGGGGAACGCAGTATTTT
- | TRBJ2-3 | TRBD2 | TRBV3-1/TRBV3-2 | CASSLYTVLAGGSTDTQYF | TGTGCCAGCAGCCTCTATACTGTGCTAGCGGGGGGGAGCACAGATACGCAGTATTTT